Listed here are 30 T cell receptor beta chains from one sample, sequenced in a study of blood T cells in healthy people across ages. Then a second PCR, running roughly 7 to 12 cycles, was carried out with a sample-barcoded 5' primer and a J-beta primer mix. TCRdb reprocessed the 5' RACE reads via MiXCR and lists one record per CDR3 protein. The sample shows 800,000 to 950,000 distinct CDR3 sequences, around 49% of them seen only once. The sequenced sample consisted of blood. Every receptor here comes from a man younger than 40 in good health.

The CDR3 region is CSVDRGREQYF. The CDR3 DNA sequence: TGCAGCGTTGATCGGGGGAGGGAGCAGTACTTC. The chain employs TRBV29-1 and TRBJ2-4; 7 bases line up with TRBD2. The junction had 6 bases not matched to a gene; V was cut back by 3 bases and J by 13 bases. The CDR3 sequence is 11 residues long. Germline V lookup: CDR1 SQVTM, CDR2 ANQGSEA.

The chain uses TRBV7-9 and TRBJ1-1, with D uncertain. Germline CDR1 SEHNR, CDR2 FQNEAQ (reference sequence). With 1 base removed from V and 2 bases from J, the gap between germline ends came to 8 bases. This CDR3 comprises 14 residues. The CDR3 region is CASSLVEGNTEAFF. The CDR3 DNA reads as TGTGCCAGCAGCTTAGTCGAGGGAAACACTGAAGCTTTCTTT. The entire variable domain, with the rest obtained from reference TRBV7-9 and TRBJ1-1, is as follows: DTGVSQNPRHKITKRGQNVTFRCDPISEHNRLYWYRQTLGQGPEFLTYFQNEAQLEKSRLLSDRFSAERPKGSFSTLEIQRTEQGDSAMYLCASSLVEGNTEAFFGQGTRLTVV.

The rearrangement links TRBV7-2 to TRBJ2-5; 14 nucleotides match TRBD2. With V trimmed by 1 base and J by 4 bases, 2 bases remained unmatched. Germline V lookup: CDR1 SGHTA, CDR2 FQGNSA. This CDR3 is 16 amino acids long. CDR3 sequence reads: CASSLVGLAGGETQYF. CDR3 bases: TGTGCCAGCAGCTTAGTAGGACTAGCGGGGGGAGAGACCCAGTACTTC.

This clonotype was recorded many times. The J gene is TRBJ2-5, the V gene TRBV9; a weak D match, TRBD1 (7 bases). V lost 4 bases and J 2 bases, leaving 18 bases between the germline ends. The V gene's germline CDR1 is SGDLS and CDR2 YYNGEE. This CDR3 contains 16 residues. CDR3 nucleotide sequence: TGTGCCAGCAGCCCAGGCGGGACAGCGACGCAAGAGACCCAGTACTTC. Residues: CASSPGGTATQETQYF.

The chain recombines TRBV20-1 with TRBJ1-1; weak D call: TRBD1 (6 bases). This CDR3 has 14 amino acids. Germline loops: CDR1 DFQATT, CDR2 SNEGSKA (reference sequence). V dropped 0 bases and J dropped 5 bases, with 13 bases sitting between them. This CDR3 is CSARDLMRGTEAFF. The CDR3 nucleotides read TGCAGTGCTAGAGATCTAATGAGGGGGACTGAAGCTTTCTTT.

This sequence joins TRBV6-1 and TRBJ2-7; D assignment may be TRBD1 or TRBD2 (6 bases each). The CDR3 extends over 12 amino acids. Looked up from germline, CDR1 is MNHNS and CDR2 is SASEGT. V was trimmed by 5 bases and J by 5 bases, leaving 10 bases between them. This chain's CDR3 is CASSTGRNEQYF. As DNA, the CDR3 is TGTGCCAGCAGTACAGGGAGGAACGAGCAGTACTTC.

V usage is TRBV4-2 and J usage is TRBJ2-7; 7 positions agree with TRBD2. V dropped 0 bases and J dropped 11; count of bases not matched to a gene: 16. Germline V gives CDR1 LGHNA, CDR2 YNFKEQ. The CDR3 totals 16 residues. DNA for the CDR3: TGTGCCAGCAGCCAAGATTACAGCGGGGTACTGGAGACCAAGTACTTC. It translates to CASSQDYSGVLETKYF.

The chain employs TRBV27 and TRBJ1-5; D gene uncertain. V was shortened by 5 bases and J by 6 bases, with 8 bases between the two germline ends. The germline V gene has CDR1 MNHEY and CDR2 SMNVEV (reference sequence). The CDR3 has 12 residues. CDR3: CASSGYSQPQHF. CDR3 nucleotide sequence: TGTGCCAGCAGTGGGTATAGTCAGCCCCAGCATTTT.

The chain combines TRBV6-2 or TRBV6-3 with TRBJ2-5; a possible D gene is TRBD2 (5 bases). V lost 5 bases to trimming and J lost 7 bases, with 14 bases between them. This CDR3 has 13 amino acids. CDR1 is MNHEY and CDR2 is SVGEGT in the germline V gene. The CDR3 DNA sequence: TGTGCCAGCAGTCCAGGAGGACCGGCGACCCAGTACTTC. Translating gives CASSPGGPATQYF.

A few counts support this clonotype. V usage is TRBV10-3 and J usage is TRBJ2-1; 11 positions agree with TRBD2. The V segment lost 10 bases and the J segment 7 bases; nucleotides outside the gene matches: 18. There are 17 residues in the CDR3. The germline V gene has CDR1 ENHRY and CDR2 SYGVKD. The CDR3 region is CATQKTGTSGRGNEQFF. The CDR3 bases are TGTGCCACGCAAAAGACCGGGACTAGCGGAAGAGGGAATGAGCAGTTCTTC.

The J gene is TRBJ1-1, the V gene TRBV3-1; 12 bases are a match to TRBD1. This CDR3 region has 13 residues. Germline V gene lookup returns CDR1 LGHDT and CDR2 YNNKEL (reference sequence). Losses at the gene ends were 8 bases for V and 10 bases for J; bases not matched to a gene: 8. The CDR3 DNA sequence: TGTGCCAGCGGTGGGACAGGGGGCAAGGGAGCTTTCTTT. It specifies CASGGTGGKGAFF.

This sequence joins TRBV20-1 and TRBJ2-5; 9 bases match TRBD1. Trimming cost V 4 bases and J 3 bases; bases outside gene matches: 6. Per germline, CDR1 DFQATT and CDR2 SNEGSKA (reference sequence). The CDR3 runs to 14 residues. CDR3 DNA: TGCAGTGCTATTCAGGGACAGGGAAAAGAGACCCAGTACTTC. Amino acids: CSAIQGQGKETQYF.

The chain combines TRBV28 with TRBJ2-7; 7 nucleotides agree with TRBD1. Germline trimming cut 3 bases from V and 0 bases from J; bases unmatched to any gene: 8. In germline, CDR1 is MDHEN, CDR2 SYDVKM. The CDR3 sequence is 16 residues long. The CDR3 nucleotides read TGTGCCAGCAGTTTGCCGGCAGGGGGTAGCTCCTACGAGCAGTACTTC. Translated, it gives CASSLPAGGSSYEQYF.

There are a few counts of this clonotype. Written as DNA, the CDR3 is TGTGCCAGCAGCCAAGATCTGGACAGTTCGGAGCAGTACTTC. Amino acids: CASSQDLDSSEQYF. The J gene is TRBJ2-5, the V gene TRBV3-1; D perhaps matches TRBD1 (6 bases). Trimming took 0 bases from V and 11 from J, leaving 16 bases between them. This CDR3 contains 14 residues. Germline values: CDR1 LGHDT, CDR2 YNNKEL (reference sequence).

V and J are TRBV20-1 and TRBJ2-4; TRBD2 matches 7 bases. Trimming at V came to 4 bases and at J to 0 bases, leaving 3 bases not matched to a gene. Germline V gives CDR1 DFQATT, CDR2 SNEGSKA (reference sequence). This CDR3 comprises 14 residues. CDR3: CSATSGLAKNIQYF. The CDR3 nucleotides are TGCAGTGCTACTAGCGGACTAGCCAAAAACATTCAGTACTTC.

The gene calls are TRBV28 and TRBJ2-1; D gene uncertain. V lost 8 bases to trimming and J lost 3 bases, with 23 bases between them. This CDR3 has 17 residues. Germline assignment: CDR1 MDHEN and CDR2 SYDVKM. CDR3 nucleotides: TGTGCCAGCCCCCCCGAGCCGATTAGCCCTGACTACAATGAGCAGTTCTTC. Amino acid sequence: CASPPEPISPDYNEQFF.

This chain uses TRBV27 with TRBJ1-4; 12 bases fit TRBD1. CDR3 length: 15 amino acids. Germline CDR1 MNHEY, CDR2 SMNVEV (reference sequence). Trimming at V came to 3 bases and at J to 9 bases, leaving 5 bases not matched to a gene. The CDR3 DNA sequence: TGTGCCAGCAGTTTGCTGGGACAGGGGGCGCAAAAACTGTTTTTT. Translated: CASSLLGQGAQKLFF.

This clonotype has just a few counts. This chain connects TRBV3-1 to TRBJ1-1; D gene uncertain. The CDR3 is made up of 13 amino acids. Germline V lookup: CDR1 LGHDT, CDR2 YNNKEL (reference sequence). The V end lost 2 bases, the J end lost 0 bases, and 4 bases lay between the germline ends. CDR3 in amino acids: CASSQQVNTEAFF. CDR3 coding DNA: TGTGCCAGCAGCCAACAGGTGAACACTGAAGCTTTCTTT.

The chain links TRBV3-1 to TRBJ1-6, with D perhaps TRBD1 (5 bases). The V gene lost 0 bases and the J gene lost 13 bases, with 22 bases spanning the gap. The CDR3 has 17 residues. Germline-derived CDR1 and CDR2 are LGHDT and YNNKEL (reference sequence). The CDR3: CASSQDPGTGRYFPLHF. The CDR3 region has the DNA TGTGCCAGCAGCCAAGACCCCGGGACGGGAAGATATTTTCCCCTCCACTTT.

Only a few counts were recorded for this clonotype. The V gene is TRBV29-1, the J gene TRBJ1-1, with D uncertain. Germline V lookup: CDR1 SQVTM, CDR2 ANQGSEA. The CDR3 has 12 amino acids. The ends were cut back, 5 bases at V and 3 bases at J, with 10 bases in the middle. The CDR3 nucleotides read TGCAGCGTTCGTGGGGATGACACTGAAGCTTTCTTT. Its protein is CSVRGDDTEAFF.

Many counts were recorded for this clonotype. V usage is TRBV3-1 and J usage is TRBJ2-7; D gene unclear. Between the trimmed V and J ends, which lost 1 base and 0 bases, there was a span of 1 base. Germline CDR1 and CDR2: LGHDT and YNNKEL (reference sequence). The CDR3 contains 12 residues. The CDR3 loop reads CASSQVSYEQYF. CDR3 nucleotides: TGTGCCAGCAGCCAAGTCTCCTACGAGCAGTACTTC.

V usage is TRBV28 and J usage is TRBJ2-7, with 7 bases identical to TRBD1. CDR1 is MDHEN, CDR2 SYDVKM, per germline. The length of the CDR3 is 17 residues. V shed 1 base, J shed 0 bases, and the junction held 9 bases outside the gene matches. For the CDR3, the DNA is TGTGCCAGCAGTTTATCCGGGACAGCCACTAGCTCCTACGAGCAGTACTTC. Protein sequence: CASSLSGTATSSYEQYF.

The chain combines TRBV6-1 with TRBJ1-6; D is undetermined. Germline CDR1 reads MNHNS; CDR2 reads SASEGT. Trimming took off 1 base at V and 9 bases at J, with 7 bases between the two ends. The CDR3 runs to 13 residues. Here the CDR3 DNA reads TGTGCCAGCAGTGAAGGGAAGGGTTCACCCCTCCACTTT. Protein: CASSEGKGSPLHF.

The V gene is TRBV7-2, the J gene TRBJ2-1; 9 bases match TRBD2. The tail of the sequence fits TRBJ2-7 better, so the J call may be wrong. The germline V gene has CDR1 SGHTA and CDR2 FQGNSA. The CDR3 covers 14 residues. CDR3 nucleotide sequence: TGTGCCAGCAGCTTCGGACTAGCGAGGGCCGAGCAGTACTTC. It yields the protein CASSFGLARAEQYF.

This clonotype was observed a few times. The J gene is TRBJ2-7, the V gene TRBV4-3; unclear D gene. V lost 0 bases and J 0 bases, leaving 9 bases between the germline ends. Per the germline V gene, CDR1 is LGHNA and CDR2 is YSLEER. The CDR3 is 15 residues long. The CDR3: CASSQDSHSSYEQYF. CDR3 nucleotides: TGCGCCAGCAGCCAAGACAGTCACAGCTCCTACGAGCAGTACTTC.

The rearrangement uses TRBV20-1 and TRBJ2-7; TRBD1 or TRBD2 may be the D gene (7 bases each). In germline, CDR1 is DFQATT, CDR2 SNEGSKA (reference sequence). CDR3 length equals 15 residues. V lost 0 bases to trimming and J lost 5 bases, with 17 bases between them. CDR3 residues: CSAREGRGGLDEQYF. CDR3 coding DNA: TGCAGTGCTAGAGAAGGCAGGGGGGGCCTCGACGAGCAGTACTTC.

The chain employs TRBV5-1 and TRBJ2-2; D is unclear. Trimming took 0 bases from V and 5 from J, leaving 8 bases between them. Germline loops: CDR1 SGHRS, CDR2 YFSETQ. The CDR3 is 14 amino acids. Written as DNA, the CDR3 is TGCGCCAGCAGCTTGGACATACCGACCGGGGAGCTGTTTTTT. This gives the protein CASSLDIPTGELFF.

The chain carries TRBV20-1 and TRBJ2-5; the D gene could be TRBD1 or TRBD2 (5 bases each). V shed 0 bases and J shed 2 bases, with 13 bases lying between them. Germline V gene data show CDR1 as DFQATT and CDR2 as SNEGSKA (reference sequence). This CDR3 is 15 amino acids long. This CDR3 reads CSARDGDPRQETQYF. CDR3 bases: TGCAGTGCTAGAGATGGGGACCCGAGACAAGAGACCCAGTACTTC.

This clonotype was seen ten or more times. The CDR3, as DNA: TGTGCCAGCAGCTTAGTAGTGCGGAGCACAGATACGCAGTATTTT. It codes for CASSLVVRSTDTQYF. V is TRBV7-2 and J is TRBJ2-3; D not certain. This CDR3 comprises 15 residues. Trimming shortened V by 1 base and J by 0 bases, and 8 bases separated the two germline ends. Looked up from germline, CDR1 is SGHTA and CDR2 is FQGNSA.

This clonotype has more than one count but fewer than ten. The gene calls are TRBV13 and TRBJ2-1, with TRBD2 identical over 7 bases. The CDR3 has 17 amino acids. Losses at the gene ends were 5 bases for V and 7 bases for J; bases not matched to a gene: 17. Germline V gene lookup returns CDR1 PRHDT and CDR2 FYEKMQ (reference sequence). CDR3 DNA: TGTGCCAGCAGCCCCGGATGGGGGAGCGGGGAGGAAAATGAGCAGTTCTTC. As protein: CASSPGWGSGEENEQFF.